This entry lists 10 T cell receptor beta chains sequenced from one sample in a study of blood T cell repertoires in COVID-19. Only in-frame clones appear in the TCRdb table, and some are missing; sequencing was by immunoSEQ multiplex PCR. The sample lists about 400,000 clones; roughly 89% were seen once. The material sequenced was PBMCs or T cells enriched from blood (not recorded which). The source of these receptors is a woman in her 30s who had recovered from COVID-19.

This clone was seen only once. The chain uses TRBV25-1 and TRBJ1-1; weak D call: TRBD1 (5 bases). In germline, CDR1 is MGHDK, CDR2 SYGVNS. The length of the CDR3 is 13 residues. Trimming removed 1 base from V and 5 bases from J, with 8 bases in between. CDR3 coding DNA: TGTGCCAGCAGTGAATTGGGGGGAACTGAAGCTTTCTTT. This gives the protein CASSELGGTEAFF.

The chain combines TRBV10-1 with TRBJ1-1, with unresolved D. This CDR3 comprises 16 residues. Germline V gene sequence: CDR1 WNHNN, CDR2 SYGVQD (reference sequence). Trimming stripped 2 bases from V and 3 bases from J, with 16 bases between. The CDR3 sequence is CASSEEEHKVDTEAFF. The CDR3 coding sequence is TGCGCCAGCAGTGAGGAGGAGCATAAGGTGGACACTGAAGCTTTCTTT.

This rearrangement joins TRBV7-9 to TRBJ2-5; D not certain. This CDR3 is 13 amino acids long. In germline, CDR1 is SEHNR, CDR2 FQNEAQ (reference sequence). Trimming took off 3 bases at V and 0 bases at J, with 5 bases between the two ends. CDR3: CASSFNNQETQYF. DNA of the CDR3: TGTGCCAGCAGCTTTAACAACCAAGAGACCCAGTACTTC.

The genes are TRBV6-5 and TRBJ1-1; D not resolved. Per germline, CDR1 MNHEY and CDR2 SVGAGI. This CDR3 has 13 amino acids. V lost 0 bases and J 10 bases, leaving 12 bases between the germline ends. CDR3 region: CASSYSGSGRAFF. CDR3 DNA sequence: TGTGCCAGCAGTTACTCGGGGTCGGGGAGAGCTTTCTTT.

The chain links TRBV20-1 to TRBJ1-4; 8 nucleotides align to TRBD1. Germline V gene sequence: CDR1 DFQATT, CDR2 SNEGSKA (reference sequence). The CDR3 has 16 amino acids. The trim removed 3 bases at V and 6 bases at J, leaving 12 bases unmatched. CDR3 amino acids: CSASPTRGLVDEKLFF. The CDR3 DNA follows: TGCAGTGCTAGTCCTACCAGGGGGCTCGTAGATGAAAAACTGTTTTTT.

This clone has more than one count but fewer than ten. This chain's CDR3 is CASSPDFYEQYF. The CDR3 DNA follows: TGCGCCAGCAGCCCAGACTTCTACGAGCAGTACTTC. This sequence joins TRBV5-1 and TRBJ2-7; D remains unclear. The germline CDR1 and CDR2 sequences are SGHRS and YFSETQ. Trimming left V 4 bases short and J 3 bases short, with 8 bases between. This CDR3 is 12 amino acids long.

V gene TRBV5-1 combines with J gene TRBJ2-1; 7 bases line up with TRBD1. The CDR3 contains 15 residues. The V segment lost 5 bases and the J segment 4 bases; nucleotides outside the gene matches: 9. The germline CDR1 and CDR2 sequences are SGHRS and YFSETQ. As DNA, the CDR3 is TGCGCCAGCAGTTTGATCGACAGGGATTACAATGAGCAGTTCTTC. Translating gives CASSLIDRDYNEQFF.

The rearrangement links TRBV27 to TRBJ1-1; D is uncertain. V shed 5 bases and J shed 1 base, with 11 bases lying between them. Germline assignment: CDR1 MNHEY and CDR2 SMNVEV (reference sequence). CDR3 length equals 14 residues. The CDR3 protein is CASSLRQANTEAFF. For the CDR3, the DNA is TGTGCCAGCAGTCTCCGGCAGGCGAACACTGAAGCTTTCTTT.

The chain has TRBV12-3 or TRBV12-4 and TRBJ1-5; D is unresolved. V lost 11 bases to trimming and J lost 11 bases, with 19 bases between them. The CDR3 totals 12 residues. The CDR3 DNA sequence: TGTGCCTCAGGCTCTCCCATCTTTGCCCAGCATTTT. This codes for CASGSPIFAQHF.

This chain joins TRBV4-2 and TRBJ1-4; D not resolved. From germline, CDR1 is LGHNA and CDR2 YNFKEQ. The CDR3 length is 15 residues. V dropped 1 base and J dropped 5 bases, with 11 bases sitting between them. The CDR3 sequence: CASSQAENINEKLFF. DNA for the CDR3: TGTGCCAGCAGCCAAGCGGAGAACATAAATGAAAAACTGTTTTTT.